One sample yielded the 22 T cell receptor beta chains listed below, sequenced in a study of blood T cells in healthy people across ages (dated by TCRdb to between 2014 and 2017). Libraries were constructed by 5' RACE. The run used an Illumina HiSeq 2500. A second roughly 6 to 12 cycle PCR used a sample-barcoded 5' primer and a J-beta primer mix. TCRdb trimmed the raw reads at Q25, called clones with MiXCR and kept productive beta chains. Each entry is one CDR3 protein sequence, shown with its most common DNA and genes. The sample table contains about 730,000 distinct CDR3 sequences; only one count was recorded for roughly 43% of them. Of the sample, roughly 19% falls within the top ten clones. Source material: blood. The receptors originated from a woman aged 55-70 years in good health.

This clonotype was seen ten or more times. The rearrangement uses TRBV12-3 or TRBV12-4 and TRBJ2-7; 11 bases are a match to TRBD2. The CDR3 is made up of 21 amino acids. V was pared by 2 bases and J by 3 bases, with 21 bases of the junction left unmatched. The CDR3 loop is CASSLRVSGTSGPSPYYEQYF. The CDR3 DNA is TGTGCCAGCAGTTTACGGGTCTCGGGGACTAGCGGACCCTCGCCCTACTACGAGCAGTACTTC.

This sequence joins TRBV7-8 and TRBJ1-1; D uncertain. The V gene lost 5 bases and the J gene lost 0 bases, with 13 bases spanning the gap. The CDR3 runs to 15 residues. The germline gives CDR1 SGHVS, CDR2 FQNEAQ. The CDR3 spells CASSTTGVMNTEAFF. CDR3 DNA sequence: TGTGCCAGCAGCACGACGGGTGTTATGAACACTGAAGCTTTCTTT.

The chain joins TRBV10-2 to TRBJ2-3, with D possibly being TRBD1 or TRBD2 (6 bases each). The CDR3 sequence is 15 residues long. V lost 3 bases, J lost 0 bases, and 10 bases lay in between. From germline, CDR1 is WSHSY and CDR2 SAAADI. CDR3 amino acids: CASSEGGISTDTQYF. CDR3 DNA sequence: TGCGCCAGCAGTGAAGGGGGGATTAGCACAGATACGCAGTATTTT.

At least ten counts were recorded for this clonotype. The chain links TRBV10-3 to TRBJ1-2; D possibly corresponds to TRBD1 (6 bases). This CDR3 contains 13 residues. Germline V CDR1 and CDR2: ENHRY, SYGVKD. Trimming took 4 bases from V and 6 from J, leaving 12 bases between them. DNA of the CDR3: TGTGCCATCAGTGGGAAAAGGACAGATGGCTACACCTTC. It yields the protein CAISGKRTDGYTF.

To note about this clonotype: Since a much larger clone is just one base distant, this may be a read error. The chain combines TRBV12-3 or TRBV12-4 with TRBJ2-1; 11 bases are a match to TRBD2. CDR3 length: 16 residues. Unmatched junction bases numbered 20, after V lost 7 bases and J lost 15 bases. The chain's CDR3 is CASTTEWGLAEWKLFF. CDR3 nucleotides: TGTGCCAGCACCACGGAATGGGGACTAGCGGAGTGGAAGTTGTTCTTC.

V usage is TRBV12-3 or TRBV12-4 and J usage is TRBJ2-1; D is undetermined. The DNA end is more similar to TRBJ2-7, so the J call may be wrong. The CDR3 extends over 16 amino acids. CDR3 amino acids: CASSLIGVAGYNEQYF. CDR3 bases: TGTGCCAGCAGTTTGATTGGGGTAGCCGGCTACAATGAGCAGTACTTC.

J is TRBJ2-7 and V is TRBV20-1, with 11 bases aligning to TRBD2. J lost 4 bases, V lost 4 bases, and 6 bases had no gene match. Germline assignment: CDR1 DFQATT and CDR2 SNEGSKA (reference sequence). The CDR3 sequence is 14 residues long. The CDR3 sequence: CSATLAGGRYEQYF. DNA of the CDR3: TGCAGTGCTACGCTAGCGGGAGGTCGGTACGAGCAGTACTTC.

The V call is TRBV4-2, the J call TRBJ2-7, with TRBD1 as a possible D gene (5 bases). Between the trimmed V and J ends, which lost 8 bases and 6 bases, there was a span of 11 bases. Germline V lookup: CDR1 LGHNA, CDR2 YNFKEQ. The CDR3 loop spans 11 amino acids. CDR3 sequence: CASGRVGEQYF. The CDR3 region has the DNA TGTGCCAGCGGCAGGGTAGGCGAGCAGTACTTC.

J is TRBJ1-4 and V is TRBV7-9; perhaps TRBD1 as D (5 bases). Germline V gene sequence: CDR1 SEHNR, CDR2 FQNEAQ (reference sequence). Trimming took off 4 bases at V and 6 bases at J, with 18 bases between the two ends. The CDR3 extends over 16 amino acids. The CDR3: CASSSDRGREHEKLFF. Here the CDR3 DNA reads TGTGCCAGCAGCTCCGACCGGGGGAGGGAGCATGAAAAACTGTTTTTT.

This chain joins TRBV3-1 and TRBJ2-1; D is ambiguous. V lost 4 bases to trimming and J lost 8 bases, with 9 bases between them. Germline CDR1 is LGHDT and CDR2 is YNNKEL (reference sequence). CDR3 length equals 12 residues. In DNA, the CDR3 is TGTGCCAGCAGCCCCCGCTTGCATGAGCAGTTCTTC. This sequence encodes CASSPRLHEQFF.

The table lists this clonotype with many counts. The rearrangement joins TRBV27 to TRBJ2-5; 7 positions match TRBD2. Trimming removed 5 bases from V and 9 bases from J; junction bases left unmatched: 9. The germline V gene has CDR1 MNHEY and CDR2 SMNVEV (reference sequence). The CDR3 has 13 amino acids. CDR3 nucleotide sequence: TGTGCCAGCAGTGTAGAGGATGGGGGGGCCCAGTACTTC. This sequence encodes CASSVEDGGAQYF.

The chain employs TRBV6-2 or TRBV6-3 and TRBJ2-1, with D unresolved. The J call may be faulty, since TRBJ2-7 better matches the DNA end. This CDR3 is built from 15 residues. The germline CDR1 and CDR2 sequences are MNHEY and SVGEGT. The CDR3: CASRFSSLGYNEQYF. In DNA form, the CDR3 reads TGTGCCAGCAGGTTTAGCAGCCTAGGTTACAATGAGCAGTACTTC.

V gene TRBV5-1 combines with J gene TRBJ2-1, with D perhaps matching TRBD1 or TRBD2 (5 bases each). The CDR3 contains 13 residues. CDR1 and CDR2 from the germline V gene are SGHRS and YFSETQ. V lost 5 bases and J 8 bases, leaving 14 bases between the germline ends. CDR3 residues: CASRSSLGDEQFF. The CDR3, as DNA: TGCGCCAGCAGGTCGAGCTTGGGGGATGAGCAGTTCTTC.

V is TRBV6-6 and J is TRBJ2-6; a possible D gene is TRBD1 (5 bases). V was trimmed by 6 bases and J by 0 bases, leaving 12 bases between them. This CDR3 has 16 residues. CDR1 and CDR2 from the germline V gene are MNHNY and SVGAGI (reference sequence). The CDR3, as DNA: TGTGCCAGCAGCTATGACAGTGTCTCTGGGGCCAACGTCCTGACTTTC. Residues: CASSYDSVSGANVLTF.

The chain uses TRBV20-1 and TRBJ2-4; D is unresolved. This CDR3 contains 14 residues. V was clipped by 3 bases and J by 0 bases, with 9 bases between them. Looked up from germline, CDR1 is DFQATT and CDR2 is SNEGSKA (reference sequence). The CDR3 sequence: CSASGRLAKNIQYF. The CDR3 coding sequence is TGCAGTGCTAGTGGGCGGCTAGCCAAAAACATTCAGTACTTC.

Concerning this clonotype itself: A much larger clone sits a single nucleotide away, making a read error possible. The chain has TRBV7-2 and TRBJ2-2, with D possibly being TRBD2 (7 bases). Germline V gives CDR1 SGHTA, CDR2 FQGNSA. CDR3 length: 15 amino acids. V was trimmed by 8 bases and J by 1 base, leaving 14 bases between them. This CDR3 reads CASPEGGRNTGELFF. CDR3 sequence (DNA): TGTGCCAGCCCTGAGGGGGGGAGGAACACCGGGGAGCTGTTTTTT.

The genes are TRBV3-1 and TRBJ1-4; D remains ambiguous. This CDR3 is built from 15 residues. V was trimmed by 0 bases and J by 7 bases, leaving 12 bases between them. CDR1 is LGHDT, CDR2 YNNKEL, per germline (reference sequence). The CDR3 DNA reads as TGTGCCAGCAGCCAAGAGTCCTCGCGCCGTGAAAAACTGTTTTTT. It yields the protein CASSQESSRREKLFF.

A few counts support this clonotype. The V and J genes are TRBV7-2 and TRBJ2-5; D call uncertain. The ends were cut back, 2 bases at V and 4 bases at J, with 8 bases in the middle. CDR1 and CDR2 (germline): SGHTA, FQGNSA. The CDR3 spans 13 residues. The CDR3, as DNA: TGTGCCAGCAGCTTATTGTCGGGAGAGACCCAGTACTTC. Amino acids: CASSLLSGETQYF.

The V gene is TRBV9, the J gene TRBJ2-4, with D possibly being TRBD1 (5 bases). CDR3 length equals 16 residues. Germline V gives CDR1 SGDLS, CDR2 YYNGEE. V lost 4 bases to trimming and J lost 1 base, with 15 bases between them. CDR3: CASSPRTNGAKNIQYF. The CDR3 region has the DNA TGTGCCAGCAGCCCCCGGACAAATGGGGCCAAAAACATTCAGTACTTC.

V usage is TRBV7-2 and J usage is TRBJ2-5, with 11 nucleotides matching TRBD2. Trimming cost V 4 bases and J 11 bases; bases outside gene matches: 21. Per the germline V gene, CDR1 is SGHTA and CDR2 is FQGNSA. The CDR3 is 18 residues long. The CDR3 DNA reads TGTGCCAGCAGCTCCTCGCAAGAAGGGACTAGCGGCCACAATGAGCAGTACTTC. Its translation is CASSSSQEGTSGHNEQYF.

This chain links TRBV7-2 with TRBJ2-1; D assignment may be TRBD1 or TRBD2 (5 bases each). Germline V gene sequence: CDR1 SGHTA, CDR2 FQGNSA. CDR3 length: 13 amino acids. Trimming removed 8 bases from V and 10 bases from J, with 18 bases in between. The CDR3 bases are TGTGCCAGCGCTCCGGGACCACCGGCGGAGCAGTTCTTC. Amino acid sequence: CASAPGPPAEQFF.

This clonotype appeared many times. This chain links TRBV10-3 with TRBJ2-7, with 9 positions matching TRBD1. After removal of 6 bases from V and 0 bases from J, the junction contained 6 bases not matched to a gene. Germline CDR1 and CDR2: ENHRY and SYGVKD. The CDR3 length is 15 residues. The CDR3 DNA reads TGTGCCATCAGAGAAACAGGGGGCACCTCCTACGAGCAGTACTTC. Protein: CAIRETGGTSYEQYF.